The next 19 T cell receptor beta chains were all read from a single sample in a study of human T cells and chemical hapten exposure. The time point: patch test 2, 6 weeks after DPC sensitization. Treatment: therapeutic diphenylcyclopropenone sensitization with weekly scalp DPC. TCRdb independently ran MiXCR on the RACE reads; one entry per CDR3 protein. The repertoire holds roughly 150,000 distinct CDR3 sequences, with roughly 12% as singletons. The sequencing here drew on whole blood, taken in connection with sensitization to the hapten diphenylcyclopropenone (DPC). The receptors here all came from a woman aged 45-65 years with alopecia areata. Some clones in this sample may be carry-over from other donors' samples.

This chain connects TRBV14 to TRBJ1-1, with 9 bases identical to TRBD1. Germline CDR1 and CDR2: SGHDN and FVKESK. The CDR3 contains 15 residues. J was trimmed by 0 bases and V by 4 bases; bases with no gene match: 3. The DNA of the CDR3 is TGTGCCAGCAGCCGACAGGGGGGATTGAACACTGAAGCTTTCTTT. Its protein is CASSRQGGLNTEAFF.

This clonotype was detected a few times. The chain combines TRBV29-1 with TRBJ2-2; 8 nucleotides align to TRBD1. Germline-derived CDR1 and CDR2 are SQVTM and ANQGSEA. The CDR3 totals 14 residues. The ends lost 7 bases at V and 4 bases at J; junction bases unmatched: 8. This chain's CDR3 is CSALRTGSTGELFF. CDR3 nucleotides: TGCAGCGCTCTTAGGACAGGGAGCACCGGGGAGCTGTTTTTT.

This clonotype was seen a handful of times. J is TRBJ2-1 and V is TRBV9, with D possibly being TRBD1 (5 bases). Trimming removed 2 bases from V and 4 bases from J, with 10 bases in between. CDR1 and CDR2 (germline): SGDLS, YYNGEE. This CDR3 spans 14 amino acids. CDR3 residues: CASSVQGLYNEQFF. In DNA form, the CDR3 reads TGTGCCAGCAGCGTGCAGGGATTGTACAATGAGCAGTTCTTC.

There are many counts of this clonotype. Here the CDR3 reads CASSFQSYEQYF. CDR3 coding DNA: TGTGCCAGCAGCTTCCAAAGTTACGAGCAGTACTTC. The chain is built from TRBV7-9 and TRBJ2-7, with D hard to call. The CDR3 covers 12 residues. Looked up from germline, CDR1 is SEHNR and CDR2 is FQNEAQ (reference sequence). With 3 bases removed from V and 4 bases from J, the gap between germline ends came to 7 bases. The entire variable domain, with the rest obtained from reference TRBV7-9 and TRBJ2-7, is as follows: DTGVSQNPRHKITKRGQNVTFRCDPISEHNRLYWYRQTLGQGPEFLTYFQNEAQLEKSRLLSDRFSAERPKGSFSTLEIQRTEQGDSAMYLCASSFQSYEQYFGPGTRLTVT.

This clonotype showed up many times. The chain carries TRBV7-2 and TRBJ2-7, with D perhaps TRBD2 (6 bases). V was shortened by 7 bases and J by 2 bases, with 15 bases between the two germline ends. The germline V gene encodes CDR1 SGHTA and CDR2 FQGNSA. The length of the CDR3 is 14 residues. Written as DNA, the CDR3 is TGTGCCAGCACTCGAGGAGGCGGGGCCTACGAGCAGTACTTC. Residues: CASTRGGGAYEQYF.

The chain joins TRBV9 to TRBJ2-1; 9 positions agree with TRBD2. V lost 0 bases to trimming and J lost 6 bases; unmatched junction nucleotides: 1. Germline lookup yields CDR1 SGDLS and CDR2 YYNGEE. The CDR3 is made up of 14 amino acids. This CDR3 is CASSVGGRGNEQFF. In DNA, the CDR3 is TGTGCCAGCAGCGTAGGCGGGAGGGGCAATGAGCAGTTCTTC.

V and J are TRBV20-1 and TRBJ2-1, with 9 bases lining up with TRBD2. The CDR3 spans 14 residues. V shed 3 bases, J shed 3 bases, and the junction held 3 bases outside the gene matches. Germline loops: CDR1 DFQATT, CDR2 SNEGSKA (reference sequence). The CDR3 DNA is TGCAGTGCTAGCAGGCGGGAGGGCTACAATGAGCAGTTCTTC. As protein: CSASRREGYNEQFF.

This clonotype was recorded at least ten times. V gene TRBV20-1 combines with J gene TRBJ1-1, with D possibly being TRBD1 (5 bases). V was clipped by 3 bases and J by 2 bases, with 7 bases between them. The CDR3 runs 12 residues. Germline assignment: CDR1 DFQATT and CDR2 SNEGSKA (reference sequence). The CDR3: CSARGGNTEAFF. CDR3 DNA sequence: TGCAGTGCTAGGGGGGGTAACACTGAAGCTTTCTTT.

There are a few counts of this clonotype. CDR3 sequence (DNA): TGTGCCAGCAGTTACGACAGGTGGTACTTC. This sequence encodes CASSYDRWYF. The rearrangement links TRBV6-6 to TRBJ2-7, with D perhaps matching TRBD1 (6 bases). In germline, CDR1 is MNHNY, CDR2 SVGAGI (reference sequence). Trimming cost V 2 bases and J 12 bases, with 8 bases left between them. The CDR3 runs to 10 residues.

This clonotype was detected only a few times. The chain combines TRBV7-9 with TRBJ1-4, with D tentatively TRBD1 (6 bases). V was shortened by 4 bases and J by 7 bases, with 16 bases between the two germline ends. The CDR3 extends over 15 amino acids. The germline V gene encodes CDR1 SEHNR and CDR2 FQNEAQ (reference sequence). This CDR3 reads CASSSPDQGSEKLFF. For the CDR3, the DNA is TGTGCCAGCAGCTCCCCGGACCAGGGGAGTGAAAAACTGTTTTTT.

J is TRBJ2-7 and V is TRBV20-1; TRBD2 matches at 8 bases. Germline lookup yields CDR1 DFQATT and CDR2 SNEGSKA (reference sequence). The length of the CDR3 is 16 residues. The junction had 15 bases not matched to a gene; V was cut back by 6 bases and J by 2 bases. The CDR3 sequence is CSAHHLSGKGAYEQYF. Written as DNA, the CDR3 is TGCAGTGCCCACCACCTTAGCGGGAAGGGTGCCTACGAGCAGTACTTC.

This clonotype was seen repeatedly, ten times or more. The genes are TRBV5-5 and TRBJ2-3; D not certain. Germline CDR1 reads SGHKS; CDR2 reads YYEKEE (reference sequence). The CDR3 length is 15 residues. The V and J ends lost 2 bases and 0 bases respectively, with 10 bases between them. CDR3: CASSFFTFSTDTQYF. CDR3 nucleotide sequence: TGTGCCAGCAGCTTCTTTACCTTTAGCACAGATACGCAGTATTTT.

This clonotype was observed at least ten times. The chain employs TRBV18 and TRBJ1-5, with D perhaps TRBD1 (6 bases). Germline CDR1 KGHSH, CDR2 LQKENI. Trimming stripped 3 bases from V and 4 bases from J, with 19 bases between. The CDR3 runs to 17 residues. This chain's CDR3 is CASSPVGGTVGNQPQHF. CDR3 bases: TGTGCCAGCTCACCGGTCGGGGGCACGGTGGGGAATCAGCCCCAGCATTTT.

This clonotype was seen many times. The chain is built from TRBV6-6 and TRBJ2-2; a possible D gene is TRBD2 (5 bases). The CDR3 consists of 13 residues. Germline CDR1 MNHNY, CDR2 SVGAGI (reference sequence). The V end lost 6 bases, the J end lost 0 bases, and 5 bases lay between the germline ends. In DNA form, the CDR3 reads TGTGCCAGCAGGGACTCGAACACCGGGGAGCTGTTTTTT. Translating it yields CASRDSNTGELFF.

The chain is built from TRBV7-6 and TRBJ2-7, with 8 nucleotides matching TRBD1. In germline, CDR1 is SGHVS, CDR2 FNYEAQ. V lost 1 base and J lost 7; bases outside the gene matches: 9. The length of the CDR3 is 15 residues. CDR3 residues: CASSLGQGPSGEQYF. For the CDR3, the DNA is TGTGCCAGCAGCTTAGGACAGGGGCCGTCGGGAGAGCAGTACTTC.

This clonotype was found a few times. The chain couples TRBV4-2 to TRBJ2-1; TRBD1 aligns across 10 bases. CDR3 size: 14 residues. Germline V CDR1 and CDR2: LGHNA, YNFKEQ. Losses at the gene ends were 3 bases for V and 7 bases for J; bases not matched to a gene: 3. The CDR3 region is CASSQAGQGNEQFF. In DNA form, the CDR3 reads TGTGCCAGCAGCCAGGCGGGACAGGGGAATGAGCAGTTCTTC.

The chain links TRBV7-2 to TRBJ2-7, with D perhaps being TRBD1 or TRBD2 (5 bases each). Deletions cut 2 bases from V and 2 bases from J, with 10 bases between. The CDR3 has 14 amino acids. In germline, CDR1 is SGHTA, CDR2 FQGNSA. This CDR3 reads CASSLPGPPYEQYF. The CDR3 DNA reads as TGTGCCAGCAGCTTACCGGGACCGCCCTACGAGCAGTACTTC.

This clonotype was recorded at least ten times. V gene TRBV5-4 combines with J gene TRBJ2-7, with 9 bases matching TRBD2. Per the germline V gene, CDR1 is SGHNT and CDR2 is YYREEE (reference sequence). This CDR3 has 15 residues. V gave up 2 bases and J gave up 5 bases; unmatched junction bases: 8. The CDR3 bases are TGTGCCAGCAGCTTATTGGCGGGAGGGGCCCACGAGCAGTACTTC. Encoded protein: CASSLLAGGAHEQYF.

The chain uses TRBV5-1 and TRBJ2-7; D is unclear. V shed 0 bases and J shed 3 bases, with 7 bases lying between them. Germline assignment: CDR1 SGHRS and CDR2 YFSETQ. The CDR3 runs to 13 residues. The chain's CDR3 is CASSLDGNYEQYF. The CDR3 DNA reads TGCGCCAGCAGCTTGGATGGGAACTACGAGCAGTACTTC.